This passage covers 18 T cell receptor beta chains from one sample sequenced in a study of T cell responses to AZD1222 COVID-19 vaccine. Produced via immunoSEQ multiplex PCR; TCRdb's table is partial and in-frame only. The sample comprises approximately 120,000 clones, roughly 90% of which are singletons, and 4.2% rests with the top ten. Sequences were derived from peripheral blood, sampled on day 0 of AZD1222 vaccination. Receptor source: an adult in good health.

This chain's CDR3 is CASSPLAGGQETQYF. DNA for the CDR3: TGTGCCAGCTCACCCTTAGCGGGGGGCCAAGAGACCCAGTACTTC. This chain connects TRBV18 to TRBJ2-5; TRBD2 agrees at 10 bases. Germline V CDR1 and CDR2: KGHSH, LQKENI. With 3 bases clipped from V and 1 base from J, the junction kept 2 bases outside the gene matches. The CDR3 has 15 residues.

This sequence joins TRBV2 and TRBJ1-5; tentative D call: TRBD1 (6 bases). Per the germline V gene, CDR1 is SNHLY and CDR2 is FYNNEI. Trimming stripped 3 bases from V and 3 bases from J, with 9 bases between. This CDR3 is 14 amino acids long. In DNA, the CDR3 is TGTGCCAGCAGTGAGGGGGCGCCCAATCAGCCCCAGCATTTT. This translates into CASSEGAPNQPQHF.

This clone is a singleton in its sample. V and J are TRBV15 and TRBJ2-5; TRBD1 matches 9 bases. Per the germline V gene, CDR1 is LNHNV and CDR2 is YYDKDF (reference sequence). V shed 4 bases, J shed 5 bases, and the junction held 2 bases outside the gene matches. The CDR3 is 13 amino acids. The CDR3 region is CATSKGQGETQYF. The CDR3, as DNA: TGTGCCACCAGCAAAGGACAGGGGGAGACCCAGTACTTC.

This chain joins TRBV9 and TRBJ2-2; no definite D call. The CDR3 is made up of 19 amino acids. Trimming removed 0 bases from V and 0 bases from J, with 18 bases in between. Germline V CDR1 and CDR2: SGDLS, YYNGEE. The CDR3 loop reads CASSVGTPTRFANTGELFF. DNA of the CDR3: TGTGCCAGCAGCGTAGGCACGCCCACCCGATTTGCGAACACCGGGGAGCTGTTTTTT.

This clone was counted a few times. The rearrangement links TRBV6-1 to TRBJ1-4, with 8 bases fitting TRBD1. The CDR3 is made up of 16 amino acids. V dropped 2 bases and J dropped 4; count of bases not matched to a gene: 6. The germline CDR1 and CDR2 sequences are MNHNS and SASEGT. This CDR3 is CASSEYRGSDNEKLFF. The DNA of the CDR3 is TGTGCCAGCAGTGAATACAGGGGGTCCGATAATGAAAAACTGTTTTTT.

The J gene is TRBJ1-2, the V gene TRBV5-1; D remains ambiguous. Per the germline V gene, CDR1 is SGHRS and CDR2 is YFSETQ. Trimming cost V 0 bases and J 3 bases, with 6 bases left between them. The CDR3 runs to 13 residues. CDR3 sequence reads: CASSLEPYYGYTF. CDR3 coding DNA: TGCGCCAGCAGCTTGGAGCCCTACTATGGCTACACCTTC.

The rearrangement uses TRBV2 and TRBJ1-2; no firm D call. CDR1 and CDR2 from the germline V gene are SNHLY and FYNNEI. V was trimmed by 8 bases and J by 5 bases, leaving 9 bases between them. The CDR3 is made up of 11 amino acids. The CDR3 sequence is CASAPGYGYTF. As DNA, the CDR3 is TGTGCCAGCGCCCCGGGATATGGCTACACCTTC.

The chain employs TRBV9 and TRBJ2-2; D gene ambiguous. V dropped 0 bases and J dropped 3 bases, with 6 bases sitting between them. This CDR3 comprises 14 residues. Per germline, CDR1 SGDLS and CDR2 YYNGEE. This CDR3 is CASSVVPDTGELFF. In nucleotides, the CDR3 is TGTGCCAGCAGCGTAGTTCCAGACACCGGGGAGCTGTTTTTT.

This clone was observed a few times. CDR3 protein: CASSESTSGNTIYF. As DNA, the CDR3 is TGTGCCAGCAGCGAATCGACCTCTGGAAACACCATATATTTT. The chain employs TRBV9 and TRBJ1-3; no firm D call. The V and J ends lost 3 bases and 0 bases respectively, with 7 bases between them. This CDR3 contains 14 residues. Germline CDR1 SGDLS, CDR2 YYNGEE.

The chain joins TRBV11-1 to TRBJ2-2, with 9 bases aligning to TRBD1. CDR1 and CDR2 (germline): SGHAT, FQDESV (reference sequence). This CDR3 spans 15 amino acids. V was pared by 0 bases and J by 6 bases, with 2 bases of the junction left unmatched. The CDR3 nucleotides are TGTGCCAGCAGCTTAGCGGGGACAGGGTCCGGGGAGCTGTTTTTT. It codes for CASSLAGTGSGELFF.

This CDR3 is CASSVASGPLYEQYF. In nucleotides, the CDR3 is TGTGCCAGCAGTGTCGCTAGCGGTCCCCTTTACGAGCAGTACTTC. The chain uses TRBV28 and TRBJ2-7, with 7 positions matching TRBD2. CDR1 and CDR2 (germline): MDHEN, SYDVKM. This CDR3 comprises 15 residues. V was clipped by 5 bases and J by 4 bases; unmatched bases: 11.

The chain has TRBV2 and TRBJ1-1, with a tentative D call TRBD1 (5 bases). CDR3 length equals 14 residues. V lost 4 bases and J 1 base, leaving 10 bases between the germline ends. Germline CDR1 is SNHLY and CDR2 is FYNNEI. CDR3 sequence reads: CASSGRGRNTEAFF. The DNA of the CDR3 is TGTGCCAGCAGTGGAAGGGGTCGGAACACTGAAGCTTTCTTT.

V and J are TRBV3-1 (or the pseudogene TRBV3-2) and TRBJ2-7, with D unresolved. The CDR3 sequence is 13 residues long. V lost 4 bases and J lost 0, with 7 bases in between. Germline CDR1 LGHDT, CDR2 YNNKEL (reference sequence). CDR3 loop: CASSPKGSYEQYF. In nucleotides, the CDR3 is TGTGCCAGCAGCCCGAAGGGCTCCTACGAGCAGTACTTC.

This clone was detected only a few times. The V and J genes are TRBV19 and TRBJ1-6; D remains ambiguous. CDR1 and CDR2 (germline): LNHDA, SQIVND (reference sequence). The CDR3 covers 12 residues. Trimming took off 9 bases at V and 7 bases at J, with 10 bases between the two ends. The CDR3 loop is CASRWYNSPLHF. CDR3 sequence (DNA): TGTGCCAGCCGCTGGTACAATTCACCCCTCCACTTT.

The sample holds a few counts of this clone. The J gene is TRBJ1-2, the V gene TRBV12-3 or TRBV12-4; 8 nucleotides match TRBD1. V was pared by 5 bases and J by 8 bases, with 4 bases of the junction left unmatched. The CDR3 is made up of 12 amino acids. CDR3 protein: CASSQGQDGYTF. The CDR3 bases are TGTGCCAGCAGTCAGGGACAGGACGGCTACACCTTC.

The chain uses TRBV7-9 and TRBJ1-6; possibly TRBD1 for D (5 bases). The germline V and J ends were trimmed by 8 bases and 6 bases, with 14 bases remaining between them. This CDR3 has 14 residues. Germline CDR1 reads SEHNR; CDR2 reads FQNEAQ (reference sequence). The CDR3 nucleotides read TGTGCCAGCCAAGGTGGGGGAACTAATTCACCCCTCCACTTT. Translation: CASQGGGTNSPLHF.

The chain employs TRBV19 and TRBJ1-6; D uncertain. Germline loops: CDR1 LNHDA, CDR2 SQIVND (reference sequence). The CDR3 is 13 residues long. V dropped 9 bases and J dropped 7 bases, with 13 bases sitting between them. CDR3 bases: TGTGCCAGCTCCGATAGGCAGAATTCACCCCTCCACTTT. Its translation: CASSDRQNSPLHF.

The V call is TRBV5-1, the J call TRBJ2-1; 8 nucleotides match TRBD1. V was clipped by 4 bases and J by 9 bases; unmatched bases: 18. The V gene's germline CDR1 is SGHRS and CDR2 YFSETQ. The CDR3 consists of 17 residues. CDR3 sequence: CASSTYLPGQVGSEQFF. DNA of the CDR3: TGCGCCAGCAGCACCTACCTACCGGGACAGGTAGGTAGTGAGCAGTTCTTC. The full variable domain, in which reference TRBV5-1 and TRBJ2-1 provide the parts outside the CDR3, is KAGVTQTPRYLIKTRGQQVTLSCSPISGHRSVSWYQQTPGQGLQFLFEYFSETQRNKGNFPGRFSGRQFSNSRSEMNVSTLELGDSALYLCASSTYLPGQVGSEQFFGPGTRLTVL.